This is a list of T cell receptor beta chains from one sample in a study of cytomegalovirus exposure and HLA in healthy donors. Sequencing used immunoSEQ multiplex PCR; TCRdb keeps in-frame clones, though not all of them. The table includes 210,000 or so clones, 65% to 80% detected once. Sequenced input: PBMCs. Source of these receptors: a girl aged 2 to 9 in good health and CMV-seronegative. Each CDR3 is given with its conserved first and last residue. The D gene is left open where the match is weak. Clone size is given for some rows only: seen once, a few or many times, or a class if the clone is expanded.

cdr3_aa	cdr3_nt	d_call	v_call	j_call	clone_size
CASSMDQGADYGYTF	TGTGCCAGTAGTATGGATCAGGGGGCTGACTATGGCTACACCTTC	TRBD1	TRBV19	TRBJ1-2	once
CASSEATTGVGNQPQHF	TGTGCCAGCAGTGAAGCAACCACAGGGGTAGGCAATCAGCCCCAGCATTTT	TRBD1	TRBV2	TRBJ1-5	.
CASSGRGWTSGLVNEQFF	TGTGCCAGCAGCGGACGGGGTTGGACTAGCGGGCTGGTCAATGAGCAGTTCTTC	TRBD2	TRBV7-9	TRBJ2-1	once
CARSLGGRVNTGELFF	TGTGCCAGAAGCTTAGGCGGCAGGGTGAACACCGGGGAGCTGTTTTTT	.	TRBV5-3	TRBJ2-2	.
CASSSPSGGQDTQYF	TGTGCCAGCAGCTCCCCCTCGGGGGGGCAAGATACGCAGTATTTT	TRBD2	TRBV7-9	TRBJ2-3	.
CASSQDGGRGGKPQHF	TGTGCCAGCAGCCAAGATGGGGGGCGCGGGGGGAAGCCCCAGCATTTT	.	TRBV4-2	TRBJ1-5	.
CASSSRQNYGYTF	TGTGCCAGCAGCTCCCGACAGAACTATGGCTACACCTTC	.	TRBV7-9	TRBJ1-2	few
CASTPGFEAFF	TGTGCCAGTACCCCGGGGTTTGAAGCTTTCTTT	.	TRBV19	TRBJ1-1	.
CASTPRGTNYGYTF	TGTGCCAGCACACCCAGGGGCACTAACTATGGCTACACCTTC	.	TRBV5-6	TRBJ1-2	.
CASSPTRQAVNQPQHF	TGTGCCAGCTCACCCACTCGACAGGCGGTTAATCAGCCCCAGCATTTT	.	TRBV18	TRBJ1-5	.
CASSRVSGDEAFF	TGTGCCAGCAGCCGTGTATCGGGTGATGAAGCTTTCTTT	.	TRBV7-9	TRBJ1-1	.
CASSVGLAGGTITPYEQYF	TGCGCCAGCAGCGTCGGACTAGCGGGAGGGACGATAACCCCCTACGAGCAGTACTTC	TRBD2	TRBV4-1	TRBJ2-7	.
CASSHSAGKGNYGYTF	TGTGCCAGCAGCCACTCGGCAGGGAAGGGGAACTATGGCTACACCTTC	.	TRBV7-9	TRBJ1-2	.
CASSPDRETYEQYF	TGTGCCAGCAGCCCGGACAGGGAAACCTACGAGCAGTACTTC	TRBD1	TRBV7-9	TRBJ2-7	.
CASSPGQGRGLIGYTF	TGTGCCAGCTCACCCGGACAGGGTAGGGGGCTGATTGGCTACACCTTC	TRBD1	TRBV18	TRBJ1-2	.
CSVEAGTSYNEQFF	TGCAGCGTTGAGGCGGGGACCTCCTACAATGAGCAGTTCTTC	.	TRBV29-1	TRBJ2-1	.
CASSLGSRPSYNEQFF	TGTGCCAGCAGCTTAGGTTCCAGGCCCTCCTACAATGAGCAGTTCTTC	.	TRBV7-2	TRBJ2-1	.
CASRIGPGLGPDTQYF	TGTGCCAGCAGGATTGGACCGGGACTTGGGCCAGATACGCAGTATTTT	.	TRBV6-4	TRBJ2-3	.
CASRQLLGTDSPLHF	TGTGCCAGCAGGCAGCTATTAGGGACAGATTCACCCCTCCACTTT	TRBD1	TRBV6-1	TRBJ1-6	.
CASSLTTSGSLGGDTQYF	TGCGCCAGCAGCCTAACGACTAGCGGGAGCCTTGGTGGAGATACGCAGTATTTT	TRBD2	TRBV5-1	TRBJ2-3	.
CASSPTFRSSTYEQYF	TGTGCCAGCAGCCCTACCTTTCGTAGCTCCACCTACGAGCAGTACTTC	.	TRBV14	TRBJ2-7	.
CASSYRTAEQYF	TGTGCCAGCAGCTATCGGACAGCCGAGCAGTACTTC	.	TRBV13	TRBJ2-7	few
CASSWADRSYGYTF	TGCGCCAGCAGCTGGGCCGACAGGTCCTATGGCTACACCTTC	.	TRBV5-1	TRBJ1-2	.
CASSVGEQGLTGELFF	TGTGCCAGCAGCGTTGGGGAACAGGGTTTGACCGGGGAGCTGTTTTTT	.	TRBV9	TRBJ2-2	.
CASSAPHRDMELFF	TGCGCCAGCAGTGCTCCTCACCGGGACATGGAGCTGTTTTTT	.	TRBV10-1	TRBJ2-2	once
CASSESGWGGSGNTIYF	TGCGCCAGCAGTGAGTCCGGGTGGGGGGGTTCAGGAAACACCATATATTTT	.	TRBV10-1	TRBJ1-3	.
CASSGTSPGELFF	TGTGCCAGCAGCGGGACTAGTCCCGGGGAGCTGTTTTTT	TRBD2	TRBV9	TRBJ2-2	.
CATSRQDYGYTF	TGTGCCACCAGCAGACAGGACTATGGCTACACCTTC	.	TRBV15	TRBJ1-2	.
CASSFLTEAVTEAFF	TGTGCCAGCAGCTTCTTGACAGAGGCTGTCACTGAAGCTTTCTTT	.	TRBV5-4	TRBJ1-1	.
CASSWRDTEAFF	TGTGCCAGCAGCTGGAGGGACACTGAAGCTTTCTTT	.	TRBV5-4	TRBJ1-1	.